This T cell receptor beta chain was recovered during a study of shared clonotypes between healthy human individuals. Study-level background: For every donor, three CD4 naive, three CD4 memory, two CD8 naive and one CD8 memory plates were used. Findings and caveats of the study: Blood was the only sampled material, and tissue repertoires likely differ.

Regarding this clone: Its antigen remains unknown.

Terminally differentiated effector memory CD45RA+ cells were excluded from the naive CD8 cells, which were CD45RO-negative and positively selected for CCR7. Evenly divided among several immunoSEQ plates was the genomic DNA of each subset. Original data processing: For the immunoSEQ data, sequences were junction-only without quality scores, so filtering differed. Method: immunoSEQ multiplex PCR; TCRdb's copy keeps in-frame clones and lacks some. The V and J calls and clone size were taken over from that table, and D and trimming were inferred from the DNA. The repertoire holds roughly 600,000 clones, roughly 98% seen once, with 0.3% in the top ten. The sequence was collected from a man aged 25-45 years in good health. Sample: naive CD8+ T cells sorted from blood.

In nucleotides, the CDR3 is TGTGCCAGCAGTTTACCTAGCGGGAGGACCCCCTACGAGCAGTACTTC. Protein sequence: CASSLPSGRTPYEQYF. This sequence joins TRBV28 and TRBJ2-7; TRBD2 matches at 11 bases. After removal of 2 bases from V and 2 bases from J, the junction contained 5 bases not matched to a gene. Germline V lookup: CDR1 MDHEN, CDR2 SYDVKM. The CDR3 is 16 residues long.